This T cell receptor beta chain was retrieved from a study of T cell responses to AZD1222 COVID-19 vaccine. The method was immunoSEQ multiplex PCR; TCRdb's version includes in-frame clones alone and lacks a portion of them. This sample has roughly 24,000 clones, with 80% to 90% found just once. CDR3 length equals 15 residues. V lost 1 base and J lost 0; bases outside the gene matches: 0. CDR1 SGHRS and CDR2 YFSETQ come from the germline V gene. The table lists this clone with a few counts. Antigen: not known. Study-wide findings and caveats: Only a handful of AZD1222 recipients, several in all, had baseline seropositivity. Possibly, clonal diversity was underestimated; donors were largely white British and included more females.

The chain has TRBV5-1 and TRBJ2-1; TRBD2 agrees at 8 bases. This sequence originates from an adult who received the AZD1222 COVID-19 vaccine. The sample consisted of peripheral blood, taken 28 days after the second AZD1222 dose. The CDR3 loop is CASSLSGGSYNEQFF. CDR3 nucleotide sequence: TGCGCCAGCAGCTTGAGCGGGGGCTCCTACAATGAGCAGTTCTTC.